These 14 T cell receptor beta chains were sequenced from one sample in a study of T cell responses to AZD1222 COVID-19 vaccine (dated by TCRdb to 2020 to 2023). Library construction relied on the immunoSEQ multiplex PCR assay. Drawn from immuneACCESS, this table holds only the in-frame rearrangements with V and J called that TCRdb kept. Clones are partly lost; checked studies trace under half to an unresolved V gene and leave the rest unexplained. This sample is represented by about 93,000 clones; roughly 91% of them were singletons. The ten largest clones take up about 2.8% of the sample. The time point label, as the study defines it: baseline before first vaccination. What this sample's treatment or condition label stands for: meningococcal conjugate vaccine given as trial control. The material was peripheral blood, obtained on day 0 of MenACWY control vaccination. The receptors were sampled from an adult in good health.

The chain combines TRBV10-3 with TRBJ1-1; TRBD1 matches 8 bases. The CDR3 loop spans 14 amino acids. Germline V gene data show CDR1 as ENHRY and CDR2 as SYGVKD. The V and J ends lost 6 bases and 1 base, in that order; junction bases with no gene match: 4. For the CDR3, the DNA is TGTGCCATCAGCGGGACAGGAGGGAACACTGAAGCTTTCTTT. Amino acid sequence: CAISGTGGNTEAFF.

The chain couples TRBV15 to TRBJ1-3; D is ambiguous. The CDR3 has 13 residues. V was clipped by 6 bases and J by 0 bases, with 6 bases between them. CDR1 and CDR2 (germline): LNHNV, YYDKDF (reference sequence). CDR3 bases: TGTGCCACCAGTCTTCCCTCTGGAAACACCATATATTTT. Amino acid sequence: CATSLPSGNTIYF.

Comment on this clone: Within the sample, other DNA sequences also encode this same CDR3. CDR3 amino acids: CASSGTGNQPQHF. CDR3 coding DNA: TGTGCCAGTAGTGGAACTGGCAATCAGCCCCAGCATTTT. This chain connects TRBV19 to TRBJ1-5; D call uncertain. Trimming removed 5 bases from V and 2 bases from J, with 7 bases in between. The CDR3 length is 13 residues. CDR1 is LNHDA and CDR2 is SQIVND in the germline V gene (reference sequence).

The V gene is TRBV5-6, the J gene TRBJ2-7; possible D gene TRBD1, 6 bases. The germline V and J ends were trimmed by 4 bases and 3 bases, with 11 bases remaining between them. Germline CDR1 is SGHDT and CDR2 is YYEEEE. The CDR3 spans 13 residues. The CDR3 spells CASSDLRGYEQYF. Here the CDR3 DNA reads TGTGCCAGCAGCGACCTCAGGGGCTACGAGCAGTACTTC.

This chain connects TRBV3-1 (or the pseudogene TRBV3-2) to TRBJ1-5; D gene unclear. Germline V lookup: CDR1 LGHDT, CDR2 YNNKEL (reference sequence). This CDR3 is 15 amino acids long. V was pared by 0 bases and J by 2 bases, with 8 bases between. The DNA of the CDR3 is TGTGCCAGCAGCCAAGAGATGGGTCGCAATCAGCCCCAGCATTTT. This encodes CASSQEMGRNQPQHF.

This chain joins TRBV11-3 and TRBJ2-1; weak D call: TRBD2 (7 bases). Germline loops: CDR1 SGHNT, CDR2 YENEEA. This CDR3 has 17 residues. V lost 3 bases and J lost 4, with 19 bases in between. Here the CDR3 DNA reads TGTGCCAGCAGCTTGGATGGAGGGGGGGGAGGTTACAATGAGCAGTTCTTC. It specifies CASSLDGGGGGYNEQFF.

The rearrangement uses TRBV5-4 and TRBJ1-4, with D unclear. The V end was cut by 4 bases, the J end by 2 bases, with 6 bases between. CDR1 is SGHNT, CDR2 YYREEE, per germline (reference sequence). CDR3 length: 13 residues. CDR3 residues: CASSGSTNEKLFF. The CDR3 bases are TGTGCCAGCAGCGGAAGCACTAATGAAAAACTGTTTTTT.

The chain combines TRBV6-2 or TRBV6-3 with TRBJ1-5; D is undetermined. This CDR3 comprises 12 residues. The germline V gene encodes CDR1 MNHEY and CDR2 SVGEGT. The V gene lost 4 bases and the J gene lost 4 bases, with 5 bases spanning the gap. DNA of the CDR3: TGTGCCAGCAGTTGGAGAAATCAGCCCCAGCATTTT. The encoded protein is CASSWRNQPQHF.

V gene TRBV19 combines with J gene TRBJ2-2; the D gene is possibly TRBD2 (5 bases). This CDR3 has 14 residues. Trimming took off 5 bases at V and 2 bases at J, with 9 bases between the two ends. From germline, CDR1 is LNHDA and CDR2 SQIVND (reference sequence). The CDR3 DNA is TGTGCCAGTAGTCCTAGGACTAACACCGGGGAGCTGTTTTTT. This codes for CASSPRTNTGELFF. Using reference TRBV19 and TRBJ2-2 for the parts outside the CDR3, the full variable domain is DGGITQSPKYLFRKEGQNVTLSCEQNLNHDAMYWYRQDPGQGLRLIYYSQIVNDFQKGDIAEGYSVSREKKESFPLTVTSAQKNPTAFYLCASSPRTNTGELFFGEGSRLTVL.

CDR3 region: CASRTSWRPAFF. CDR3 bases: TGTGCCAGCAGGACCTCCTGGCGGCCAGCTTTCTTT. This chain joins TRBV12-3 or TRBV12-4 and TRBJ1-1; D is unresolved. V was clipped by 6 bases and J by 10 bases, with 15 bases between them. The CDR3 is made up of 12 amino acids.

The V gene is TRBV19, the J gene TRBJ1-2; a possible D gene is TRBD1 (5 bases). Germline CDR1 is LNHDA and CDR2 is SQIVND (reference sequence). CDR3 size: 14 residues. Deletions cut 3 bases from V and 6 bases from J, with 14 bases between. The chain's CDR3 is CASSMRQGQDGYTF. The CDR3 DNA is TGTGCCAGTAGTATGCGGCAGGGTCAGGATGGCTACACCTTC. The full variable domain, in which reference TRBV19 and TRBJ1-2 provide the parts outside the CDR3, is DGGITQSPKYLFRKEGQNVTLSCEQNLNHDAMYWYRQDPGQGLRLIYYSQIVNDFQKGDIAEGYSVSREKKESFPLTVTSAQKNPTAFYLCASSMRQGQDGYTFGSGTRLTVV.

The table lists this clone with a count of one. V is TRBV6-1 and J is TRBJ1-5, with a weak D call TRBD1 (5 bases). This CDR3 comprises 14 residues. CDR1 MNHNS and CDR2 SASEGT come from the germline V gene. Trimming cost V 3 bases and J 7 bases, with 13 bases left between them. CDR3 in amino acids: CASSENGGKQPQHF. CDR3 DNA: TGTGCCAGCAGTGAGAACGGGGGGAAACAGCCCCAGCATTTT.

The chain has TRBV19 and TRBJ1-1, with D possibly TRBD1 on 5 matching bases. This CDR3 region has 12 residues. V gave up 8 bases and J gave up 3 bases, with 10 bases separating them. Germline V gene sequence: CDR1 LNHDA, CDR2 SQIVND (reference sequence). The CDR3 spells CASAGGYTEAFF. The CDR3 DNA reads TGTGCCAGTGCCGGGGGTTACACTGAAGCTTTCTTT.

The chain is built from TRBV5-1 and TRBJ2-2; D could derive from TRBD1 or TRBD2 (5 bases each). The V end lost 1 base, the J end lost 6 bases, and 13 bases lay between the germline ends. The CDR3 is made up of 15 amino acids. Germline lookup yields CDR1 SGHRS and CDR2 YFSETQ. CDR3 protein: CASSLSGRGSGELFF. CDR3 nucleotide sequence: TGCGCCAGCAGCTTGTCGGGAAGGGGTTCCGGGGAGCTGTTTTTT.